This entry features one T cell receptor beta chain sequence. The study drew participants aged about 18 to 89 years from 20 to 30 US areas. Before being deemed recovered, Cohort 3 donors had two negative PCRs, clearance, or symptom resolution. The data were obtained in a study of blood T cell repertoires in COVID-19. Authors' processing steps: Counts of nucleated cells, estimated from reference gene primer amplification, were obtained. The repertoire was sequenced with immunoSEQ multiplex PCR; TCRdb's copy has only in-frame clones and lacks some. V and J calls plus clone size are reproduced from that table; the DNA served to infer D and trimming. The data contain 150,000 to 200,000 clones, 75% to 85% of them singletons. The V segment lost 7 bases and the J segment 4 bases; nucleotides outside the gene matches: 7. Germline CDR1 MNHEY, CDR2 SMNVEV (reference sequence). The CDR3 sequence is 15 residues long.

The sequencing input was PBMCs or T cells enriched from blood (not recorded which). The origin of this receptor is a woman in her fifties or sixties who had recovered from COVID-19. The chain uses TRBV27 and TRBJ2-2; 9 nucleotides line up with TRBD2. The DNA of the CDR3 is TGTGCCAGCACTCTGCGGGGGGGGATCACCGGGGAGCTGTTTTTT. This gives the protein CASTLRGGITGELFF.